This TCR beta chain was identified during a study of blood T cell repertoires in COVID-19. Study context: The samples span acute and convalescent COVID-19 from the United States, Italy and Spain. PBMCs, B-cell-depleted T cells, or T cells were the source of the cDNA or gDNA that made up the material.

The V gene lost 3 bases and the J gene lost 5 bases, with 10 bases spanning the gap. Per germline, CDR1 SNHLY and CDR2 FYNNEI. The CDR3 runs to 13 residues. The protocol was immunoSEQ multiplex PCR, while the TCRdb copy is restricted to in-frame clones and leaves out a portion. The sample consists of 96,000 or so clones, roughly nine tenths of them appearing once. The origin of this receptor is a man between 60 and 70 years old with acute or convalescent COVID-19. Source material: peripheral blood. J is TRBJ1-1 and V is TRBV2, with a weak D call TRBD1 (6 bases). CDR3 in DNA: TGTGCCAGCAGTGACTCGCAGGGGACTGAAGCTTTCTTT. Translated: CASSDSQGTEAFF.